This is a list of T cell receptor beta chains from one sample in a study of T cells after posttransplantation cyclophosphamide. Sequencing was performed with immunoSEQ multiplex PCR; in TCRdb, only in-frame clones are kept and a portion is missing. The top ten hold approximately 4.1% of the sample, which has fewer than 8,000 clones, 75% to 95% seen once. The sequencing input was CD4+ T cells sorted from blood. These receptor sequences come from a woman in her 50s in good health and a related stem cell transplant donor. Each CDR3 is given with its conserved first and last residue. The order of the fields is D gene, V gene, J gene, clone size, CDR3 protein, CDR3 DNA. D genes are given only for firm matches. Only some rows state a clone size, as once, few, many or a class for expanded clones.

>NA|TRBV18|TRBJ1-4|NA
CASSLGARSEKLFF
TGTGCCAGCTCACTGGGGGCAAGGAGTGAAAAACTGTTTTTT
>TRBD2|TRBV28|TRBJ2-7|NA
CASSSPSGVYEQYF
TGTGCCAGCAGTTCCCCGAGCGGGGTGTACGAGCAGTACTTC
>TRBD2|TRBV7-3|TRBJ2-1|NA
CASSSTSGREKQFF
TGTGCCAGCAGCTCGACTAGCGGGAGGGAGAAACAGTTCTTC
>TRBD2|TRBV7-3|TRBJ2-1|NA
CASSPGVAGVHNEQFF
TGTGCCAGCAGCCCTGGGGTAGCGGGAGTCCACAATGAGCAGTTCTTC
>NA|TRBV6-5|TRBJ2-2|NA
CASNGGYTGELFF
TGTGCCAGCAACGGGGGATACACCGGGGAGCTGTTTTTT
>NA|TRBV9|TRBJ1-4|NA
CASSVGGVNEKLFF
TGTGCCAGCAGCGTAGGGGGAGTTAATGAAAAACTGTTTTTT
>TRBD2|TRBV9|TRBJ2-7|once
CASSAGLADSYEQYF
TGTGCCAGCAGCGCGGGACTAGCGGACTCCTACGAGCAGTACTTC
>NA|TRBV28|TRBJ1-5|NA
CASRPDSNQPQHF
TGTGCCAGCAGACCGGACAGTAATCAGCCCCAGCATTTT
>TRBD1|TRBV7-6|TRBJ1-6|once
CASSFGTERNSPLHF
TGTGCCAGCAGCTTCGGGACAGAGCGTAATTCCCCCCTCCACTTT
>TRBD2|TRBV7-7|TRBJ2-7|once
CASSLGGGTEQYF
TGTGCCAGCAGCTTAGGGGGGGGGACCGAGCAGTACTTC